This T cell receptor (beta chain) was documented in a study of response to subunit inactivated influenza vaccine (dated by TCRdb to between 2017 and 2018). Study-level background: The study used deep quantitative T cell receptor repertoire profiling to track responses to a trivalent subunit inactivated influenza vaccine.

General conclusions and limits of the study: The authors proposed that each seasonal influenza vaccination may bring in only a limited number of new T cells.

This clonotype was counted between two and nine times. Its antigen is currently not known. Base qualities are missing; no much larger clone stands one base away. A distance of 11 bases separates the germline ends of V and J, which lose 3 bases and 6 bases respectively. Reading from cysteine to phenylalanine, the CDR3 counts 14 amino acids. Of all the DNA, just the CDR3 is kept, 42 bases in frame from base 1. As encoded in the germline V gene, CDR1 is KGHDR while CDR2 is SFDVKD. Libraries were constructed by RT-PCR. The sample was run on an Illumina HiSeq 2500. TCRdb trimmed public reads at Q25 via fastp, called clones via MiXCR and kept in-frame beta chains. Under each unique CDR3 protein, matching rows form one entry showing the most common genes and DNA. This sample has around 600,000 distinct CDR3 sequences in its table, and 11% of those were observed once. 9.5% to 12% of the sample belongs to the ten largest clones.

The data also belong to a second study, concerning T cells expressing NK-cell markers. That second publication adds: 5'RACE template switching, by which a universal primer site and unique molecular identifiers were added, was used to make TCR beta cDNA libraries. TCR beta-chain repertoires were profiled in sorted CD3+CD56+NKG2C+, CD3+CD56+NKG2C- and CD3+CD56-NKG2C+ T-cell subsets from about 8 donors. Seven of the eight sequenced donors were HCMV-seropositive and one was HCMV-seronegative. In several experiments an anti-gammadeltaTCR antibody was added to restrict sorting to alphabetaTCR-expressing T cells. For several donors, the dominant CD3+CD56+NKG2C+ clonotypes were among the top 10 CD8+ clonotypes and accounted for roughly 1.0-8% of CD8+ T cells. Those dominant clonotypes were again the most abundant among CD3+CD56-NKG2C+ cells in a handful of donors, at roughly 25-60.1%. Whether the expanded NKG2C-expressing T cell clones were specific for HCMV antigens was left unclear. Randomly selected healthy volunteers, three men and five women, were used as the eight sequenced donors. HCMV-specific IgG was detected in serum with a commercial ELISA kit to determine HCMV serostatus. Ficoll density gradient centrifugation was used to isolate peripheral blood mononuclear cells from blood. Bulk peripheral blood T-cell repertoires were additionally sequenced from unsorted PBMC for about six donors. cDNA synthesis was primed from the TCR beta constant segment and was followed by two successive PCR amplification steps. Libraries were sequenced as 2 x 150 bp reads on Illumina HiSeq 2000/2500, MiSeq or NextSeq. MIGEC was used to demultiplex reads and group reads by UMI, and MiTCR was used to assemble and quantify clonotypes. Only TCR cDNA sequences supported by at least two reads were kept to exclude erroneous sequences. The tcR package was used for downstream repertoire analysis, and clonotypes were matched across fractions by CDR3 nucleotide sequence plus V segment. VDJmatch was used to annotate antigen specificity against VDJdb, with one amino acid substitution allowed in CDR3.

The chain is made from TRBV24-1 and TRBJ1-5, and possibly TRBD1, on 5 matching bases. Sequences were derived from PBMCs from blood, sampled on the day of vaccination. The TCR sequence derives from a man aged 50-60 years who received an inactivated influenza vaccine. Donor details come from another sample of the same person, matched by shared clones. The CDR3 here reads CATSDPGTVQPQHF. The DNA sequence is as follows: TGTGCCACCAGTGATCCCGGGACCGTTCAGCCCCAGCATTTT.